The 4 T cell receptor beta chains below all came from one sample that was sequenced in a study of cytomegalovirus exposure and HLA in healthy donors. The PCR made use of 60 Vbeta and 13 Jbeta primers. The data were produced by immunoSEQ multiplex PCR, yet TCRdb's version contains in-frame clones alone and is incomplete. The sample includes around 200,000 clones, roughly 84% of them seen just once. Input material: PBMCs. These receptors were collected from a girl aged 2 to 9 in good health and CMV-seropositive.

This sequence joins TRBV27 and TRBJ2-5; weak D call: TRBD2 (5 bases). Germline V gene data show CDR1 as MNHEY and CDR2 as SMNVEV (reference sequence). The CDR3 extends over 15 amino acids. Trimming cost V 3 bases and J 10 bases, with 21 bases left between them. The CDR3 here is CASSFRPDDYSGQYF. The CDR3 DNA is TGTGCCAGCAGTTTTCGCCCGGACGACTATAGTGGCCAGTACTTC.

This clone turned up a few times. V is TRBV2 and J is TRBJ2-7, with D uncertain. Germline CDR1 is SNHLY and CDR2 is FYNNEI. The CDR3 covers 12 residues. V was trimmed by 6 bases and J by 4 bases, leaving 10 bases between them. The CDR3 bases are TGTGCCAGCAGCGAGGTGGGTTACGAGCAGTACTTC. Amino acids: CASSEVGYEQYF. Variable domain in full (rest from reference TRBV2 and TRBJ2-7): EPEVTQTPSHQVTQMGQEVILRCVPISNHLYFYWYRQILGQKVEFLVSFYNNEISEKSEIFDDQFSVERPDGSNFTLKIRSTKLEDSAMYFCASSEVGYEQYFGPGTRLTVT.

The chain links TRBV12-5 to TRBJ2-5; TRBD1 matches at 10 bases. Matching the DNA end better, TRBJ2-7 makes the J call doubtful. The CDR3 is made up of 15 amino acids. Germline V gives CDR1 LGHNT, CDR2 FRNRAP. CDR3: CASGHPGQGIHEQYF. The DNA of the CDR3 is TGTGCTAGTGGCCACCCGGGACAGGGGATCCACGAGCAGTACTTC.

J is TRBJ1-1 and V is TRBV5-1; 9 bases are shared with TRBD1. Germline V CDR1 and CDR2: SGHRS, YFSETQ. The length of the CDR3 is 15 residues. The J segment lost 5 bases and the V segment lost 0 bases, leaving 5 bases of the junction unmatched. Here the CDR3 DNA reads TGCGCCAGCAGCTTGGAGGGACAGGGAGTTACTGAAGCTTTCTTT. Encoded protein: CASSLEGQGVTEAFF.